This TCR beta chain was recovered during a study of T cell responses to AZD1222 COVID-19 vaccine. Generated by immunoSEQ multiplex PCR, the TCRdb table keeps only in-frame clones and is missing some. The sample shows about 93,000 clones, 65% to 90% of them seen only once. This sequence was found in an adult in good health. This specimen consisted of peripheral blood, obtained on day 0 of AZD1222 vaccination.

In DNA form, the CDR3 reads TGTGCCAGCAGCTCTCGGGGGGCCTCGGGTGGCTACACCTTC. Encoded protein: CASSSRGASGGYTF. The V and J genes are TRBV2 and TRBJ1-2; perhaps TRBD1 as D (6 bases). Germline CDR1 SNHLY, CDR2 FYNNEI. V was clipped by 6 bases and J by 7 bases, with 18 bases between them. The CDR3 contains 14 residues.